This T cell receptor beta chain is drawn from a study of CD8 T cells in ankylosing spondylitis. Overall study results and limits: For ankylosing spondylitis blood, a TCR beta motif of several highly homologous variants appeared characteristic. Earlier authors reported some of these motif variants in reactive arthritis synovial fluid and blood. Researchers reportedly found disease-linked clones significantly enriched in matched ankylosing spondylitis synovial fluid.

Molecular-barcoded quantitative 5'-RACE produced these TCR beta libraries. MiXCR was run by TCRdb on the 5' RACE reads, yielding one entry per CDR3 protein. Among about 800,000 distinct CDR3 sequences listed, roughly 12% were seen once. On this clonotype: Antigen: not known.

The ends lost 4 bases at V and 7 bases at J; junction bases unmatched: 8. The germline CDR1 and CDR2 sequences are SGHRS and YFSETQ. This CDR3 has 14 residues. Sequencing used blood, either unsorted or a sorted T cell fraction (not recorded which). The chain is built from TRBV5-1 and TRBJ2-7, with 10 bases fitting TRBD1. This TCR was recovered from a male donor with ankylosing spondylitis. The CDR3 protein is CASSKDRGRGEQYF. CDR3 DNA sequence: TGCGCCAGCAGCAAAGACAGGGGGCGAGGGGAGCAGTACTTC.